In its sample, the clone carrying this T cell receptor (beta chain) was seen a few times. Its antigen remains unknown. TCRdb re-called the 5' RACE reads through MiXCR, storing one row per CDR3 protein. Of around 250,000 distinct CDR3 sequences listed, 6% to 7.5% are singletons. V shed 0 bases and J 2 bases; nucleotides not matched to a gene: 4. This CDR3 contains 16 residues. Germline V CDR1 and CDR2: MNHEY, SVGAGI. These data are taken from a study of T cells after yellow fever vaccination. Study observations and caveats: The study re-detected most primary-vaccination clones after the booster (about 96% CD4, approximately 88% CD8).

The chain joins TRBV6-5 to TRBJ1-2; 9 bases fit TRBD1. The clonotype comes from a man aged 30 to 39 who received the YFV17D yellow fever vaccine. The sequencing here drew on CD4+ T cells sorted from PBMCs, taken 15 days after the yellow fever booster vaccination. CDR3 in amino acids: CASSYSKGQGNYGYTF. CDR3 sequence (DNA): TGTGCCAGCAGTTACTCCAAGGGACAGGGCAACTATGGCTACACCTTC.